This TCR beta chain emerged from a study of T cell responses to AZD1222 COVID-19 vaccine. Whole-study findings and limits: Every sample of the repertoires postdated the peak T cell response. The donors showed a predominance of white British ancestry and of females, with possible underestimation of clonal diversity.

TCRdb keeps only in-frame clones here, not all; method: immunoSEQ multiplex PCR. The data contain about 140,000 clones, approximately 89% of them singletons. As regards this clone: Its cognate antigen is unknown.

Unmatched junction bases numbered 7, after V lost 1 base and J lost 4 bases. CDR3 length equals 16 residues. Germline-derived CDR1 and CDR2 are LGHDT and YNNKEL (reference sequence). Source: peripheral blood, taken on day 0 of AZD1222 vaccination. This chain uses TRBV3-1 (or the pseudogene TRBV3-2) with TRBJ2-5; 9 bases agree with TRBD2. This TCR was sampled from an adult in good health. CDR3 DNA: TGTGCCAGCAGCCAAGGCCCAGCGGGGGGCCTAGAGACCCAGTACTTC. Residues: CASSQGPAGGLETQYF.